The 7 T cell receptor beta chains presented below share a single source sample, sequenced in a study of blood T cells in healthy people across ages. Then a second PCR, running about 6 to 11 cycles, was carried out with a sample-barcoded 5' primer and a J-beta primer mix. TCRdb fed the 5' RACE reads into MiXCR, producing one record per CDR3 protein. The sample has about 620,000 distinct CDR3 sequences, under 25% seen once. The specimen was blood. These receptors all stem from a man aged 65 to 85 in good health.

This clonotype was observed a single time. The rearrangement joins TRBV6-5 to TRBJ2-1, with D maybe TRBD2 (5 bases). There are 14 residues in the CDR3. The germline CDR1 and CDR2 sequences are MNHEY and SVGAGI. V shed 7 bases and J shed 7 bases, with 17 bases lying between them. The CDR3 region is CASTLDSRGNEQFF. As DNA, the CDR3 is TGTGCCAGCACTTTAGACTCCCGGGGAAATGAGCAGTTCTTC.

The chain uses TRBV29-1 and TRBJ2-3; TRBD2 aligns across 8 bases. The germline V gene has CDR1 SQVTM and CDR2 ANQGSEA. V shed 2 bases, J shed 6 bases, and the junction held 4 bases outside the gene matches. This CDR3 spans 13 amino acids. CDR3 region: CSVESGSRDTQYF. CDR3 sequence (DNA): TGCAGCGTTGAAAGCGGGAGCCGTGATACGCAGTATTTT.

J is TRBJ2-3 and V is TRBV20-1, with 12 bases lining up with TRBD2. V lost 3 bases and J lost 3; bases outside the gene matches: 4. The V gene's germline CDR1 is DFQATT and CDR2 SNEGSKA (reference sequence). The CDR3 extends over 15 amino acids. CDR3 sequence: CSASPTSGSTDTQYF. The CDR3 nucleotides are TGCAGTGCTAGCCCGACTAGCGGGAGTACAGATACGCAGTATTTT.

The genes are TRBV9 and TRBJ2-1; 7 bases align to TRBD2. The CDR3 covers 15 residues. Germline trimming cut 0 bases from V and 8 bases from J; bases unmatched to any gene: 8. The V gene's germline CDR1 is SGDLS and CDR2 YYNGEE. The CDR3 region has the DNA TGTGCCAGCAGCGTAGCGGCTAGCGGAGGCCATGAGCAGTTCTTC. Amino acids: CASSVAASGGHEQFF. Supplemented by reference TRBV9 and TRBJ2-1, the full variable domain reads DSGVTQTPKHLITATGQRVTLRCSPRSGDLSVYWYQQSLDQGLQFLIQYYNGEERAKGNILERFSAQQFPDLHSELNLSSLELGDSALYFCASSVAASGGHEQFFGPGTRLTVL.

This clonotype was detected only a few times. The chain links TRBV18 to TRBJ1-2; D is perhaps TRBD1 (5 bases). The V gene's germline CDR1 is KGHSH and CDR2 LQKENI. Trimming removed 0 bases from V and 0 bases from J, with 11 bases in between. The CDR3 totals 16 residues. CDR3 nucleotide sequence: TGTGCCAGCTCACCACCGTCGCGGGGCTCTAACTATGGCTACACCTTC. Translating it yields CASSPPSRGSNYGYTF.

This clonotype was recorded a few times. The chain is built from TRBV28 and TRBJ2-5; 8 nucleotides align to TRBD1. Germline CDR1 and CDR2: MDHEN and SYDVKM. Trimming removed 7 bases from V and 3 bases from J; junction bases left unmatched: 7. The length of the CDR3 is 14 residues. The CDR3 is CASTLDRVKETQYF. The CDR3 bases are TGTGCCAGCACCCTGGACAGGGTCAAAGAGACCCAGTACTTC. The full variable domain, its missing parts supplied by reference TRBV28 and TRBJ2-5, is DVKVTQSSRYLVKRTGEKVFLECVQDMDHENMFWYRQDPGLGLRLIYFSYDVKMKEKGDIPEGYSVSREKKERFSLILESASTNQTSMYLCASTLDRVKETQYFGPGTRLLVL.

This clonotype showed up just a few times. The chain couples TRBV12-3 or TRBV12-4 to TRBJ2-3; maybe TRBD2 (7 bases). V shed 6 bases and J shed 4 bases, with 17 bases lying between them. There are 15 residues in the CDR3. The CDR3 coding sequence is TGTGCCAGCAGAAGGGGGAGCGGGAACGCAGATACGCAGTATTTT. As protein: CASRRGSGNADTQYF.